The next 8 T cell receptor beta chains were all read from a single sample in a study of T cells in Graves' hyperthyroidism and ophthalmopathy. RNA transcripts were the template for amplifying TCR beta CDR3 regions. An initial round of RT-PCR targeting the TCR CDR3 relied on the HTBI primer set. MiXCR, applied by TCRdb to the multiplex PCR reads, yields one record per CDR3 protein. This table has about 420,000 distinct CDR3 sequences, roughly an eighth appearing once. The specimen was blood. Source of these receptors: a woman aged 18 to 35 with Graves' hyperthyroidism.

As regards this clonotype: At one of its ends the junction is not consistent with the germline gene, which may arise from a read error. The genes are TRBV7-2 and TRBJ2-2; 11 positions agree with TRBD2. Germline loops: CDR1 SGHTA, CDR2 FQGNSA. The CDR3 is 16 amino acids. The CDR3 coding sequence is TGTGCCAGCAGCCGGGTTAGCGGGAGGGGGACCGGGGGGCTGTTTTTT. As protein: CASSRVSGRGTGGLFF.

This clonotype was seen more than once but under ten times. The V and J genes are TRBV19 and TRBJ1-5, with D tentatively TRBD1 (5 bases). Germline CDR1 LNHDA, CDR2 SQIVND (reference sequence). V was shortened by 5 bases and J by 3 bases, with 11 bases between the two germline ends. The CDR3 consists of 14 residues. This CDR3 is CASSSRQYNQPQHF. Written as DNA, the CDR3 is TGTGCCAGTAGTTCCAGACAGTACAATCAGCCCCAGCATTTT.

A remark on this clonotype: An end of the junction does not agree with germline; a read error may underlie this. V usage is TRBV30 and J usage is TRBJ1-6, with a tentative D call TRBD1 (5 bases). Germline V gives CDR1 GTSNPN, CDR2 SVGIG (reference sequence). The CDR3 runs to 15 residues. The CDR3 nucleotides are TGTGCCTGGAGTGTTTCCCCAGGGTATGATTCACCCCCCCACTTT. It specifies CAWSVSPGYDSPPHF.

There are many counts of this clonotype. The chain is built from TRBV29-1 and TRBJ2-5; D not resolved. From germline, CDR1 is SQVTM and CDR2 ANQGSEA. The ends were cut back, 3 bases at V and 4 bases at J, with 9 bases in the middle. This CDR3 comprises 12 residues. DNA for the CDR3: TGCAGCGTTGATCGCGACGCAGAGACCCAGTACTTC. It specifies CSVDRDAETQYF.

This clonotype was found many times. The chain joins TRBV12-3 or TRBV12-4 to TRBJ1-5; tentative D call: TRBD1 (5 bases). Trimming left V 8 bases short and J 0 bases short, with 11 bases between. This CDR3 region has 14 residues. This chain's CDR3 is CASSTAYSNQPQHF. Written as DNA, the CDR3 is TGTGCCAGCTCGACAGCGTATAGCAATCAGCCCCAGCATTTT.

This clonotype was found a few times. The V and J genes are TRBV30 and TRBJ2-7; 7 bases match TRBD2. This CDR3 is 13 amino acids long. Germline CDR1 is GTSNPN and CDR2 is SVGIG (reference sequence). V dropped 1 base and J dropped 3; count of bases not matched to a gene: 3. CDR3: CAWSAGEGYEQYF. The DNA for the CDR3 is TGTGCCTGGAGTGCGGGGGAGGGCTACGAGCAGTACTTC.

This clonotype was seen repeatedly, ten times or more. This chain uses TRBV7-9 with TRBJ2-1; TRBD2 matches at 13 bases. There are 16 residues in the CDR3. Trimming at V came to 5 bases and at J to 2 bases, leaving 3 bases not matched to a gene. CDR1 is SEHNR, CDR2 FQNEAQ, per germline (reference sequence). In DNA form, the CDR3 reads TGTGCCAGCAGCGGTGGGACTAGCGGGACCTACAATGAGCAGTTCTTC. Its translation is CASSGGTSGTYNEQFF.

This clonotype was counted only a few times. V and J are TRBV20-1 and TRBJ2-7, with D unresolved. Germline values: CDR1 DFQATT, CDR2 SNEGSKA (reference sequence). With 3 bases removed from V and 1 base from J, the gap between germline ends came to 7 bases. This CDR3 contains 12 residues. CDR3 in amino acids: CSARLVSYEQYF. In DNA form, the CDR3 reads TGCAGTGCTAGGCTCGTTTCCTACGAGCAGTACTTC.